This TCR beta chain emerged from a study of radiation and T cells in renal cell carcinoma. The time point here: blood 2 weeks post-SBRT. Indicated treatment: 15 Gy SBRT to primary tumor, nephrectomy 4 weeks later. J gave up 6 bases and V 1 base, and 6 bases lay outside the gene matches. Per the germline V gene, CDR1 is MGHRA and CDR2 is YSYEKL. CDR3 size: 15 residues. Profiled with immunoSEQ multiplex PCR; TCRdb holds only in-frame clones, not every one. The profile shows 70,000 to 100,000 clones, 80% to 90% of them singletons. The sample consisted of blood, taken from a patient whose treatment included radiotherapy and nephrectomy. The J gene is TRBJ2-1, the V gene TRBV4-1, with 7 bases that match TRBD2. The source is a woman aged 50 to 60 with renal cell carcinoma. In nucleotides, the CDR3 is TGCGCCAGCAGCCAAGGAGCGGGAAGAAGCAATGAGCAGTTCTTC. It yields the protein CASSQGAGRSNEQFF.